Listed below are T cell receptor beta chains from one sample, sequenced in a study of shared clonotypes between healthy human individuals. TCRdb's table, derived via immunoSEQ multiplex PCR, lists solely in-frame clones and lacks some. The repertoire holds over a million clones, with roughly 80% as singletons. The sequencing input was memory CD4+ T cells sorted from blood. All receptors derive from a man aged 18-30 years in good health. Both conserved end residues are part of each CDR3. The D gene is left open where the match is weak. A row's size may be missing; if present it is once, few, many or a size class.

- TRBJ2-6 TRBV19 - CASSIGGVTSGANVLTF TGTGCCAGTAGTATAGGGGGCGTTACTTCTGGGGCCAACGTCCTGACTTTC
- TRBJ2-5 TRBV4-1 - CASSRHQLQETQYF TGCGCCAGCAGCCGCCACCAGTTACAAGAGACCCAGTACTTC
once TRBJ2-5 TRBV10-2 TRBD2 CASSGRETQYF TGCGCCAGCAGCGGGAGGGAGACCCAGTACTTC
- TRBJ1-5 TRBV21-1 - CASSTRQGRRQPQHF TGTGCCAGCAGCACTAGACAGGGAAGACGTCAGCCCCAGCATTTT
- TRBJ2-7 TRBV6-5 TRBD1 CASSYSTGTRYEQYF TGTGCCAGCAGTTACTCGACAGGGACCCGATACGAGCAGTACTTC
- TRBJ1-2 TRBV5-4 - CASSLGGVGYTF TGTGCCAGCAGCTTGGGAGGTGTTGGCTACACCTTC
- TRBJ2-3 TRBV5-8 - CASSLGQGSTDTQYF TGTGCCAGCAGCTTGGGGCAGGGGAGCACAGATACGCAGTATTTT
- TRBJ2-7 TRBV7-2 TRBD2 CASSLGLASYEQYF TGTGCCAGCAGCTTGGGACTAGCATCCTACGAGCAGTACTTC
once TRBJ2-2 TRBV4-3 - CASSQDHGALNTGELFF TGCGCCAGCAGCCAAGATCATGGGGCCTTGAACACCGGGGAGCTGTTTTTT
- TRBJ1-3 TRBV10-3 TRBD1 CAISVGQGNSGNTIYF TGTGCCATCAGTGTCGGACAGGGAAACTCTGGAAACACCATATATTTT
- TRBJ1-6 TRBV19 - CASSEAYNSPLHF TGTGCCAGTAGTGAGGCATATAATTCACCCCTCCACTTT
- TRBJ2-4 TRBV23-1 - CASSPQQGLSEYF TGCGCCAGCAGTCCCCAACAGGGACTCTCGGAGTACTTC
- TRBJ2-7 TRBV27 - CASSPTGSSYEQYF TGTGCCAGCAGCCCAACAGGGAGCTCCTACGAGCAGTACTTC
- TRBJ1-1 TRBV2 - CASRGDTNTEAFF TGTGCCAGCAGGGGGGACACGAACACTGAAGCTTTCTTT